The entry that follows covers one T cell receptor beta chain sequence. TCRdb independently ran MiXCR on the RT-PCR reads; one entry per CDR3 protein. Of about 700,000 distinct CDR3 sequences listed, approximately 15% were seen once; the top ten hold roughly 3.6%. Germline V gene sequence: CDR1 SGHVS, CDR2 FNYEAQ. V was trimmed by 6 bases and J by 0 bases, leaving 18 bases between them. This CDR3 contains 16 residues. This TCR came from a female donor in good health, serving as a healthy control. The sequencing sample was made of memory CD4+ T cells from blood. J is TRBJ2-7 and V is TRBV7-6; D is uncertain. In nucleotides, the CDR3 is TGTGCCAGCAGTCCTGCCGGCGGTTTCAGCTCCTACGAGCAGTACTTC. The encoded protein is CASSPAGGFSSYEQYF.